The T cell receptor beta chain under discussion was sequenced for a study of T-cell memory formation after mild COVID-19. About the research overall: TCR clusters were largely donor specific.

TCRdb called the 5' RACE reads again in MiXCR, with one record for every CDR3 protein. The sample includes some 40,000 distinct CDR3 sequences, more than 7% of them seen just once. CDR3 length: 14 residues. V was cut by 1 base and J by 2 bases, with 6 bases left in between. Germline CDR1 reads LNHNV; CDR2 reads YYDKDF (reference sequence). Study results and limitations: A subset of responding clones appeared in pre-infection memory, suggesting cross-reactive memory joined. Contracting clones from day 15 to 85 showed balanced CD4/CD8; later expanders favored CD4+.

This clonotype was seen a few times. Antigen: not known. The receptor was isolated from a man between 18 and 35 years old who had mild COVID-19 (a few samples of this study predate the infection). Cell type and time point are not known. The sample consisted of PBMCs or a T cell subset sorted from them (not recorded which). The chain recombines TRBV15 with TRBJ2-1, with D unclear. CDR3 sequence: CATSRAQPYNEQFF. The CDR3 region has the DNA TGTGCCACCAGCAGAGCACAGCCCTACAATGAGCAGTTCTTC.